These T cell receptor beta chains were read from a single sample in a study of T-cell reconstitution after alpha-beta-depleted transplantation in children. TCRdb called the PCR reads again in MiXCR, with one record for every CDR3 protein. The sample consists of a few hundred thousand distinct CDR3 sequences, around 10% of them appearing once. The sequencing here drew on PBMCs, taken before TCRalphabeta/CD19-depleted stem cell transplant. Every receptor here comes from a boy in the first two years of life with acute myeloid leukemia, due to receive a stem cell transplant. Both conserved end residues are part of each CDR3. The D gene is left open where the match is weak. Part of the rows lack a size; the others show once, few, many or a class for expanded clones.

D gene	V gene	J gene	clone size	CDR3 DNA	CDR3 protein
.	TRBV7-2	TRBJ2-3	.	TGTGCCAGCAGCTTAGCGCAGGGGGGCCGCACAGATACGCAGTATTTT	CASSLAQGGRTDTQYF
.	TRBV12-3/TRBV12-4	TRBJ1-4	few	TGTGCCAGCAGCAACCCTCCAAGAAATGAAAAACTGTTTTTT	CASSNPPRNEKLFF
.	TRBV20-1	TRBJ2-1	.	TGCAGTTTTTCGGACGGTCATTTGAATGACCAGTTCTTC	CSFSDGHLNDQFF
.	TRBV27	TRBJ2-1	many	TGTGCCAGCAGTTTCATAGCTTCCTACAATGAGCAGTTCTTC	CASSFIASYNEQFF
.	TRBV29-1	TRBJ2-4	many	TGCAGCGTGGGACATCGGTCGAACATTCAGTACTTC	CSVGHRSNIQYF
TRBD1	TRBV5-1	TRBJ2-7	few	TGCGCCAGCAGCTTGGTCGGGGACAGGGGTTACGAGCAGTACTTC	CASSLVGDRGYEQYF
.	TRBV27	TRBJ1-2	many	TGTGCCAGCAGTTTGGCCACCAACAGGGAGAGGAACTATGGCTACACCTTC	CASSLATNRERNYGYTF
TRBD2	TRBV7-9	TRBJ2-7	few	TGTGCCAGCAGCGCCCCGGGCGGGAGTGGCAACGAGCAGTACTTC	CASSAPGGSGNEQYF
TRBD1	TRBV24-1	TRBJ2-1	many	TGTGCCACCAGGCCGACAGGGGACAATGAGCAGTTCTTC	CATRPTGDNEQFF
TRBD1	TRBV3-1	TRBJ2-7	many	TGTGCCAGTCAGGGGGCCGACGAGCAGTACTTC	CASQGADEQYF
.	TRBV27	TRBJ1-1	few	TGTGCCAGCAGTTTATCCCCGGTGATGGCGAACACTGAAGCTTTCTTT	CASSLSPVMANTEAFF
TRBD1	TRBV20-1	TRBJ2-5	few	TGCAGTGCCCCCGGGACAGTAGGAGAGACCCAGTACTTC	CSAPGTVGETQYF
TRBD1	TRBV20-1	TRBJ2-7	many	TGCAGTGCGATGACCGGGACAGTCTACGAGCAGTACTTC	CSAMTGTVYEQYF
.	TRBV20-1	TRBJ2-4	.	TGCAGCCATTTGGGTATCAAAAACATTCAGTACTTC	CSHLGIKNIQYF
TRBD1	TRBV20-1	TRBJ2-4	many	TGCAGTGCTAGCAGGGGGCTCCTAGCCAAAAACATTCAGTACTTC	CSASRGLLAKNIQYF
TRBD1	TRBV11-2	TRBJ1-6	few	TGTGCCAGCAGCTTAGTCCGGACAGGAAGGTCCTATAATTCACCCCTCCACTTT	CASSLVRTGRSYNSPLHF
TRBD1	TRBV9	TRBJ1-2	many	TGTGCCAGCAGCGGAGGGGACAGTTCTGGCTACACCTTC	CASSGGDSSGYTF
TRBD1	TRBV20-1	TRBJ1-5	.	TGCAGTGCTAGTAGCAGGGGGCAGTTTGGCAATCAGCCCCAGCATTTT	CSASSRGQFGNQPQHF
.	TRBV28	TRBJ1-4	many	TGTGCCAGCAGTTTACCAGGGAGGACTAATGAAAAACTGTTTTTT	CASSLPGRTNEKLFF
.	TRBV11-2	TRBJ2-5	few	TGTGCCAGCAGCTTAAGACCCAGGAGGGGCTTCCAAGAGACCCAGTACTTC	CASSLRPRRGFQETQYF
TRBD2	TRBV12-3/TRBV12-4	TRBJ2-7	many	TGTGCCAGCAGCCGGAGCGGGAGGTTCTCCTACGAGCAGTACTTC	CASSRSGRFSYEQYF
.	TRBV4-3	TRBJ2-5	few	TGCGCCAGCAGCCAAGCCCGTCAGGAGACCCAGTACTTC	CASSQARQETQYF
TRBD1	TRBV12-3/TRBV12-4	TRBJ1-5	many	TGTGCCAGCAGTTCCGGGGACAGTTTAAATCAGCCCCAGCATTTT	CASSSGDSLNQPQHF
TRBD2	TRBV29-1	TRBJ2-3	many	TGCAGCGTTCTGACTAGCGGGAGTACAGATACGCAGTATTTT	CSVLTSGSTDTQYF
.	TRBV14	TRBJ1-1	.	TGTGCCAGCACATATACTCCGAACACTGAAGCTTTCTTT	CASTYTPNTEAFF
TRBD1	TRBV29-1	TRBJ2-2	many	TGCAGCGGACAGGGCACCGGGGAGCTGTTTTTT	CSGQGTGELFF
TRBD2	TRBV15	TRBJ2-1	many	TGTGCCACCAGCAGAGATTTTCCCCGGACTAGCGGGAACAATGAGCAGTTCTTC	CATSRDFPRTSGNNEQFF
TRBD2	TRBV5-5	TRBJ2-3	many	TGTGCCAGCAGCTACCCAGCGGGAGGAACAGATACGCAGTATTTT	CASSYPAGGTDTQYF
.	TRBV20-1	TRBJ2-7	many	TGCAGTGCTAGAGATTTCTCCGGGTACTCCTACGAGCAGTACTTC	CSARDFSGYSYEQYF
TRBD2	TRBV5-1	TRBJ2-3	many	TGCGCCAGCAGCCTGGTGGTAGCGGGATACACAGATACGCAGTATTTT	CASSLVVAGYTDTQYF
.	TRBV5-1	TRBJ1-4	many	TGCGCCAGCAGCCCCGGTAGGGGGGCTGAAAAACTGTTTTTT	CASSPGRGAEKLFF
.	TRBV7-2	TRBJ2-5	many	TGTGCCAGCAGCTTAAGAAGGGGGGTCCAAGAGACCCAGTACTTC	CASSLRRGVQETQYF
.	TRBV7-2	TRBJ1-2	.	TGTGCCAGCAGCTTTGAGGGTTATGGCTACACCTTC	CASSFEGYGYTF